A single sample is the source of the 3 T cell receptor beta chains below, sequenced in a study of shared T cell receptors in the human thymus. The table came from immunoSEQ multiplex PCR; TCRdb's copy has only in-frame clones and leaves some out. This sample has about 660,000 clones, with 80% to 90% found just once. The sample was also reused in another study, on human thymus T cells.

Source material: thymocytes. The receptors were sampled from a boy younger than two with a congenital heart defect.

The chain is built from TRBV14 and TRBJ2-7, with D perhaps TRBD1 (5 bases). Germline V CDR1 and CDR2: SGHDN, FVKESK. V was pared by 2 bases and J by 4 bases, with 15 bases between. CDR3 size: 15 residues. CDR3 DNA: TGTGCCAGCAGCCAACCCCGCCAGGGTGGTTACGAGCAGTACTTC. Translated, it gives CASSQPRQGGYEQYF.

This chain uses TRBV27 with TRBJ1-5, with D hard to call. The CDR3 runs 16 residues. Trimming removed 2 bases from V and 2 bases from J, with 13 bases in between. Looked up from germline, CDR1 is MNHEY and CDR2 is SMNVEV (reference sequence). The CDR3 spells CASSLRWYGGNQPQHF. CDR3 DNA: TGTGCCAGCAGTTTACGGTGGTACGGGGGCAATCAGCCCCAGCATTTT.

This rearrangement joins TRBV9 to TRBJ2-7; D is perhaps TRBD2 (5 bases). Germline-derived CDR1 and CDR2 are SGDLS and YYNGEE. Deletions cut 3 bases from V and 5 bases from J, with 18 bases between. CDR3 length: 15 residues. The CDR3 region has the DNA TGTGCCAGCAGCGAACGCCCACTAGGACGGCACGAGCAGTACTTC. Translation: CASSERPLGRHEQYF. The full variable domain, in which reference TRBV9 and TRBJ2-7 provide the parts outside the CDR3, is DSGVTQTPKHLITATGQRVTLRCSPRSGDLSVYWYQQSLDQGLQFLIQYYNGEERAKGNILERFSAQQFPDLHSELNLSSLELGDSALYFCASSERPLGRHEQYFGPGTRLTVT.